These T cell receptor beta chains were read from a single sample in a study of blood T cells in healthy people across ages. TCRdb reprocessed the 5' RACE reads with MiXCR, giving one entry per CDR3 protein. The top ten clones hold 50% to 65% of a sample with some 370,000 distinct CDR3 sequences, 50% to 60% of them seen once. The sequencing input was blood. The receptor source for this set is a man between 60 and 75 years old in good health. The CDR3 runs from the conserved cysteine through the conserved F or W. A D gene is named only where the DNA matches it firmly. Clone sizes are given selectively: once, few, many, or a class where the clone is expanded.

>TRBJ2-3|TRBV4-2|-|-
TGTGCCAGCAGCCAGACGGACGGGGCGGCAGATACGCAGTATTTT
CASSQTDGAADTQYF
>TRBJ2-5|TRBV20-1|-|-
TGCAGTGCTAGAGACTCCCTTTCCCCTCAAGAGACCCAGTACTTC
CSARDSLSPQETQYF
>TRBJ2-3|TRBV12-3/TRBV12-4|few|-
TGTGCCAGCGGCCAGTTTATTACGCAGTATTTT
CASGQFITQYF
>TRBJ2-1|TRBV5-1|-|TRBD2
TGCGCCAGCAGCTCCGGCCTAGCGGGAGTCTACAATGAGCAGTTCTTC
CASSSGLAGVYNEQFF
>TRBJ2-5|TRBV29-1|few|TRBD2
TGCAGCGTCCGCGGGACTAGCGGGGAGACCCAGTACTTC
CSVRGTSGETQYF
>TRBJ2-7|TRBV5-1|many|TRBD1
TGCGCCAGCAGCCTAACGGGACAGACCTACGAGCAGTACTTC
CASSLTGQTYEQYF
>TRBJ1-5|TRBV20-1|-|-
TGCAGTGCTAGCTGGGGTCCTAGGGCCAATCAGCCCCAGCATTTT
CSASWGPRANQPQHF
>TRBJ2-3|TRBV18|few|TRBD2
TGTGCCAGCTCACCAGATAGACTAGCGGGCACAGATACGCAGTATTTT
CASSPDRLAGTDTQYF
>TRBJ2-1|TRBV4-3|-|-
TGCGCCAGCAGCCAAGACCGACGAGCGGGTTACAATGAGCAGTTCTTC
CASSQDRRAGYNEQFF
>TRBJ1-6|TRBV30|-|-
TGTGCCTGGAGTTGGAGGAACAGGGTTGATTCACCCCTCCACTTT
CAWSWRNRVDSPLHF
>TRBJ2-1|TRBV2|-|TRBD2
TGTGCCAGCAGAGGAAATAGCGGGAGGGCCTTCGGTGAGCAGTTCTTC
CASRGNSGRAFGEQFF
>TRBJ2-1|TRBV20-1|-|TRBD1
TGCAGTGCTTACAGGGGGCAGGGGATCAATGAGCAGTTCTTC
CSAYRGQGINEQFF
>TRBJ1-1|TRBV4-3|few|-
TGCGCCAGCAGCCAACTAGGGACGAACACTGAAGCTTTCTTT
CASSQLGTNTEAFF
>TRBJ2-5|TRBV9|few|TRBD2
TGTGCCAGCAGCTCTCGGGAGGGGATCGCGGAGACCCAGTACTTC
CASSSREGIAETQYF
>TRBJ2-1|TRBV7-2|-|-
TGTGCCAGCAGCCACGGAAGGGTAGAAGAGACCCAGTTCTTC
CASSHGRVEETQFF
>TRBJ1-4|TRBV7-7|few|-
TGTGCTAGCAGTGCCACTCCCGCAACTAATGAAAAACTGTTTTTT
CASSATPATNEKLFF
>TRBJ2-7|TRBV5-1|few|-
TGCGCCAGCAGCTTGGACAGGAACTCCTACGAGCAGTACTTC
CASSLDRNSYEQYF
>TRBJ2-7|TRBV28|-|-
TGTGCCAGCAGTGGGGGGGCCACCTACGAGCAGTACTTC
CASSGGATYEQYF
>TRBJ2-1|TRBV5-8|-|-
TGTGCCAGCAGCTTGGCCAAAGGGATCAGGTACAATGAGCAGTTCTTC
CASSLAKGIRYNEQFF
>TRBJ1-6|TRBV4-3|-|-
TGCGCCAGCAGCCAAGAGAGGGTCATGAAAAATTCACCCCTCCACTTT
CASSQERVMKNSPLHF
>TRBJ2-5|TRBV29-1|few|TRBD2
TGCAGCGTCAGCGGGGGGCCCAAGACCCAGTACTTC
CSVSGGPKTQYF
>TRBJ1-1|TRBV7-6|-|-
TGTGCCAGCAGTTTAGCGCTCGGGGGCGGCGGTGAAGCTTTCTTT
CASSLALGGGGEAFF
>TRBJ2-7|TRBV6-2/TRBV6-3|-|-
TGTGCCAGCCGGTTAGGCGGAGGCGAGCAGTACTTC
CASRLGGGEQYF
>TRBJ2-7|TRBV29-1|-|TRBD2
TGCAGCGTTGCACCCGGGACTAGCAGCTACGAGCAGTACTTC
CSVAPGTSSYEQYF
>TRBJ2-1|TRBV20-1|few|TRBD2
TGCAGTGCTATGAGCTCTAGCGGGGTCTTGGGAGTATACAATGAGCAGTTCTTC
CSAMSSSGVLGVYNEQFF
>TRBJ2-1|TRBV11-3|many|-
TGTGCCACCCTCCAGGGTGTCTGCAATGAGCAGTTCTTC
CATLQGVCNEQFF
>TRBJ2-5|TRBV5-1|-|TRBD1
TGCGCCAGCAGCTTGGGACAGGGTAACCAAGAGACCCAGTACTTC
CASSLGQGNQETQYF
>TRBJ2-6|TRBV11-2|-|-
TGTGCCAGCAGGTCCCTAACAAGCTCTGGGGCCAACGTCCTGACTTTC
CASRSLTSSGANVLTF
>TRBJ1-5|TRBV20-1|few|-
TGCAGTGCTAGGGAAGGACACCTCAATCAGCCCCAGCATTTT
CSAREGHLNQPQHF
>TRBJ2-5|TRBV28|few|TRBD2
TGTGCCAGCAGTTCCCTTGGACTAGCGGGGGGGAAAGAGACCCAGTACTTC
CASSSLGLAGGKETQYF
>TRBJ2-7|TRBV28|once|TRBD1
TGTGCCAGCAGTTTTGGCCGACAGGGGGTCCCCTACGAGCAGTACTTC
CASSFGRQGVPYEQYF
>TRBJ2-7|TRBV6-5|-|-
TGTGCCAGCAGTTACTTCAGCGCCCGGGTGCTCTACGAGCAGTACTTC
CASSYFSARVLYEQYF
>TRBJ1-1|TRBV28|few|-
TGTGCCAGCAGTCCCCCACAGGACACTGAAGCTTTCTTT
CASSPPQDTEAFF
>TRBJ2-5|TRBV20-1|-|-
TGCAGTGCTAGAGCTAGGGGGTTGGGGGTCCAAGAGACCCAGTACTTC
CSARARGLGVQETQYF
>TRBJ2-5|TRBV7-9|-|TRBD2
TGTGCCAGCAGCTTGAGGACTAGCGTTGAGACCCAGTACTTC
CASSLRTSVETQYF
>TRBJ2-3|TRBV6-1|few|-
TGTGCCAGCAGTGAGATGGCCGCGAGCACAGATACGCAGTATTTT
CASSEMAASTDTQYF
>TRBJ1-2|TRBV5-1|few|-
TGCGCCAGCAGCAGGGACGGCGGCTTAGGCTACACCTTC
CASSRDGGLGYTF
>TRBJ2-1|TRBV12-3/TRBV12-4|few|TRBD1
TGTGCCAGCAGTCGGACAGGGCTTCCCCACAATGAGCAGTTCTTC
CASSRTGLPHNEQFF